What follows describes a single T cell receptor (beta chain). Its matching antigen is unknown. The sample is drawn from a study of early T cells in non-severe SARS-CoV-2 infection. The TCR library protocol was used to attach unique molecular identifiers. These identifiers were attached to individual cDNA molecules. TCRdb called the 5' RACE reads again in MiXCR, with one record for every CDR3 protein. The table shows more than 50,000 distinct CDR3 sequences, with around a tenth occurring only once. Study-level results: Clonotype matching in VDJdb favored anti-spike CD8 responses and did not capture private and CD4 specificities.

The CDR3 runs 12 residues. CDR1 MNHEY and CDR2 SVGEGT come from the germline V gene. Trimming pared 4 bases from V and 5 bases from J, leaving 9 bases between. Sequences were obtained from whole blood. The receptor's source is an adult who was a healthcare worker with PCR-confirmed SARS-CoV-2 infection or an uninfected control (not recorded which). This sequence joins TRBV6-2 or TRBV6-3 and TRBJ2-7; maybe TRBD1 (5 bases). The CDR3, as DNA: TGTGCCAGCAGTTCGACGACAGACGAGCAGTACTTC. Translation: CASSSTTDEQYF.